These T cell receptor beta chains were read from a single sample in a study of identical twins. Via MiXCR, TCRdb re-called the 5' RACE reads, giving one row per CDR3 protein. The sample holds 200,000 to 300,000 distinct CDR3 sequences; about 7.3% are singletons and the top ten take about 3.6%. The data were also submitted as part of a second study, on yellow fever vaccine responses in identical twins.

Sequencing was done on a sample of memory (CD45RO+) T cells sorted from blood. The receptors were sampled from a woman aged 18-29 years in good health. The CDR3 runs from the conserved cysteine through the conserved F or W. D genes are given only for firm matches. Clone size appears in some rows only: once, few, many, or a class for an expanded clone.

V gene,clone size,J gene,D gene,CDR3 length,CDR3 protein,CDR3 DNA
TRBV3-1,NA,TRBJ2-2,NA,16,CASSQGAAGRSGELFF,TGTGCCAGCAGCCAAGGGGCGGCAGGAAGAAGCGGGGAGCTGTTTTTT
TRBV7-8,NA,TRBJ2-3,TRBD2,17,CASSLKAGQAGANTQYF,TGTGCCAGCAGCTTAAAGGCGGGCCAAGCGGGGGCAAATACGCAGTATTTT
TRBV19,few,TRBJ1-2,TRBD1,15,CASSIGDRDNYGYTF,TGTGCCAGTAGTATTGGGGACAGAGATAACTATGGCTACACCTTC
TRBV7-2,few,TRBJ2-3,NA,10,CASSFHTQYF,TGTGCCAGCAGCTTCCATACGCAGTATTTT
TRBV7-8,many,TRBJ2-2,NA,16,CASSPGSRMNTGELFF,TGTGCCAGCAGCCCCGGGTCGCGTATGAACACCGGGGAGCTGTTTTTT
TRBV10-3,few,TRBJ2-7,NA,15,CAISEGNAISYEQYF,TGTGCCATCAGTGAGGGAAATGCTATCTCCTACGAGCAGTACTTC
TRBV28,few,TRBJ1-2,TRBD1,14,CASRQLDRVDGYTF,TGTGCCAGCAGACAACTCGACAGGGTCGACGGCTACACCTTC
TRBV20-1,NA,TRBJ2-7,TRBD1,14,CSVPGQGHSYEQYF,TGCAGTGTACCGGGACAGGGGCACTCCTACGAGCAGTACTTC
TRBV7-9,few,TRBJ2-7,TRBD1,15,CASSLDRGSIYEQYF,TGTGCCAGCAGCTTGGACAGGGGGTCAATCTACGAGCAGTACTTC
TRBV15,few,TRBJ2-3,NA,16,CATSSGELPGTDTQYF,TGTGCCACCAGCAGCGGGGAGCTACCGGGCACAGATACGCAGTATTTT
TRBV18,few,TRBJ1-5,TRBD1,15,CASSTDRGSNQPQHF,TGTGCCAGCTCAACGGACAGGGGAAGCAATCAGCCCCAGCATTTT
TRBV10-3,NA,TRBJ2-3,NA,16,CAISESGGVSTDTQYF,TGTGCCATCAGTGAGTCGGGCGGGGTGAGCACAGATACGCAGTATTTT
TRBV12-3/TRBV12-4,few,TRBJ2-1,TRBD2,16,CASSPLAGVSYNEQFF,TGTGCCAGCAGCCCACTAGCGGGAGTCTCCTACAATGAGCAGTTCTTC
TRBV7-2,many,TRBJ2-5,TRBD2,15,CASSFLTGGKETQYF,TGTGCCAGCAGCTTTTTAACGGGAGGGAAAGAGACCCAGTACTTC
TRBV20-1,NA,TRBJ2-2,TRBD2,17,CSARDLLAGGNTGELFF,TGCAGTGCTAGAGATCTTCTAGCGGGGGGAAACACCGGGGAGCTGTTTTTT
TRBV29-1,few,TRBJ1-1,NA,13,CSVVPVMNTEAFF,TGCAGCGTTGTTCCAGTAATGAACACTGAAGCTTTCTTT